This T cell receptor (beta chain) was sequenced during a study of blood T cell repertoires in COVID-19. As for the study in general: Sources were T cells, B-cell-depleted T cells, or PBMCs; the material itself was cDNA or gDNA.

Germline V gene data show CDR1 as SGHNT and CDR2 as YYREEE (reference sequence). The CDR3 sequence is 15 residues long. V dropped 4 bases and J dropped 1 base, with 14 bases sitting between them. Generated by immunoSEQ multiplex PCR, the TCRdb table keeps only in-frame clones and is missing some. The profile shows about 390,000 clones, roughly 89% of them singletons. Material for sequencing was PBMCs or T cells enriched from blood (not recorded which). The clonotype comes from a woman between 45 and 65 years old who had recovered from COVID-19. The rearrangement joins TRBV5-4 to TRBJ1-1; TRBD1 might be the D (5 bases). Written as DNA, the CDR3 is TGTGCCAGCAGCCCCCGGGGGTCGAGGAACACTGAAGCTTTCTTT. The encoded protein is CASSPRGSRNTEAFF.